Following are 22 T cell receptor beta chains from one sample sequenced in a study of control samples from healthy donors and cancer patients. This table comes from immunoSEQ multiplex PCR, and its TCRdb copy is limited to in-frame clones, with some not included. Among about 89,000 clones, 85% were seen once, and the ten largest hold less than 2.5%. Sample: blood. The receptor source for this set is a woman in her forties in good health.

V gene TRBV12-3 or TRBV12-4 combines with J gene TRBJ2-2, with D unresolved. CDR3 length: 13 residues. Deletions cut 6 bases from V and 7 bases from J, with 12 bases between. CDR3 in amino acids: CASRRPGGGELFF. The CDR3 DNA reads TGTGCCAGCAGAAGACCGGGCGGCGGGGAGCTGTTTTTT.

This clone appeared a few times. V gene TRBV9 combines with J gene TRBJ1-2; tentative D call: TRBD1 (5 bases). Germline V gives CDR1 SGDLS, CDR2 YYNGEE. The CDR3 has 14 amino acids. The V end was cut by 3 bases, the J end by 4 bases, with 13 bases between. CDR3 sequence: CASSAPRGGYGYTF. The CDR3 nucleotides are TGTGCCAGCAGCGCCCCACGTGGGGGCTATGGCTACACCTTC.

This clone was seen only once. J is TRBJ1-1 and V is TRBV18; D is unresolved. Per germline, CDR1 KGHSH and CDR2 LQKENI. The CDR3 consists of 12 residues. V lost 4 bases, J lost 4 bases, and 7 bases lay in between. CDR3 region: CASSLAFTEAFF. As DNA, the CDR3 is TGTGCCAGCTCACTGGCCTTCACTGAAGCTTTCTTT.

V is TRBV9 and J is TRBJ2-6; TRBD1 matches at 8 bases. After removal of 4 bases from V and 0 bases from J, the junction contained 0 bases not matched to a gene. From germline, CDR1 is SGDLS and CDR2 YYNGEE. This CDR3 region has 15 residues. The CDR3 is CASSTGGSGANVLTF. The DNA of the CDR3 is TGTGCCAGCAGCACAGGGGGCTCTGGGGCCAACGTCCTGACTTTC.

The V and J genes are TRBV5-1 and TRBJ2-1; D might be TRBD2 (6 bases). The germline V and J ends were trimmed by 3 bases and 5 bases, with 12 bases remaining between them. The CDR3 has 14 amino acids. Germline values: CDR1 SGHRS, CDR2 YFSETQ. The CDR3 loop is CASSWRGLDNEQFF. The CDR3 DNA follows: TGCGCCAGCAGCTGGAGGGGACTTGACAATGAGCAGTTCTTC.

In DNA, the CDR3 is TGTGCCACCAGTGATCCGGACGGACCCTATGGCTACACCTTC. It codes for CATSDPDGPYGYTF. The rearrangement joins TRBV24-1 to TRBJ1-2; D is unresolved. This CDR3 is built from 14 residues. Trimming removed 3 bases at V and 4 bases at J, with 11 bases between. Germline loops: CDR1 KGHDR, CDR2 SFDVKD.

As to this clone: Other DNA sequences in the sample encode the same CDR3. V is TRBV10-1 and J is TRBJ2-3; 12 bases are a match to TRBD2. The germline V gene encodes CDR1 WNHNN and CDR2 SYGVQD (reference sequence). V lost 2 bases, J lost 3 bases, and 3 bases stayed unmatched. The CDR3 is 16 residues long. This CDR3 reads CASSESLAGGTDTQYF. In DNA form, the CDR3 reads TGCGCCAGCAGTGAGAGTCTAGCGGGGGGGACAGATACGCAGTATTTT.

This clone was observed a few times. J is TRBJ1-1 and V is TRBV21-1; the table names TRBD1, a call not compared with the DNA. TRBV21-1 is an annotated pseudogene. The CDR3 is 15 residues long. The CDR3 loop reads CASSKCTSLNTEAFF. For the CDR3, the DNA is TGTGCCAGCAGCAAATGCACCAGTTTGAACACTGAAGCTTTCTTT.

The rearrangement links TRBV25-1 to TRBJ2-2; 10 positions agree with TRBD1. Germline-derived CDR1 and CDR2 are MGHDK and SYGVNS. J lost 6 bases, V lost 3 bases, and 4 bases had no gene match. The CDR3 loop spans 15 amino acids. CDR3 residues: CASSDDRGRSGELFF. The CDR3 nucleotides are TGTGCCAGCAGTGACGACAGGGGGCGGTCCGGGGAGCTGTTTTTT.

The chain links TRBV6-5 to TRBJ2-7; D not resolved. Germline CDR1 and CDR2: MNHEY and SVGAGI. V was trimmed by 10 bases and J by 0 bases, leaving 10 bases between them. CDR3 size: 12 residues. CDR3 region: CATRLSSYEQYF. The CDR3 DNA reads TGTGCCACCCGCTTGAGCTCCTACGAGCAGTACTTC.

This sequence joins TRBV4-3 and TRBJ1-4, with D possibly matching TRBD1 (5 bases). Between the trimmed V and J ends, which lost 0 bases and 8 bases, there was a span of 19 bases. CDR3 length: 17 amino acids. Germline CDR1 and CDR2: LGHNA and YSLEER. CDR3 in DNA: TGCGCCAGCAGCCAAGAATCATTGGGGCAGGGTGGAGAAAAACTGTTTTTT. It yields the protein CASSQESLGQGGEKLFF.

This rearrangement joins TRBV9 to TRBJ2-3, with 7 bases identical to TRBD2. J lost 10 bases, V lost 4 bases, and 6 bases had no gene match. CDR3 size: 12 residues. The V gene's germline CDR1 is SGDLS and CDR2 YYNGEE. CDR3 in DNA: TGTGCCAGCAGCCCTCAGCGGGGTGCGCAGTATTTT. Its protein product is CASSPQRGAQYF.

The gene calls are TRBV21-1 and TRBJ2-5; whether TRBD1, the table's D call, matches the DNA was not checked. TRBV21-1 is described as a pseudogene. This CDR3 comprises 16 residues. CDR3 sequence (DNA): TGTGCCAGCAGCAAAAACAGAGGACAGGACCAAGAGACCCAGTACTTC. Its translation: CASSKNRGQDQETQYF.

V and J are TRBV3-1 (or the pseudogene TRBV3-2) and TRBJ2-5, with 7 bases lining up with TRBD1. Germline V gives CDR1 LGHDT, CDR2 YNNKEL (reference sequence). The length of the CDR3 is 14 residues. V lost 4 bases and J lost 5; bases outside the gene matches: 7. This chain's CDR3 is CASSRGRGRETQYF. The CDR3 DNA is TGTGCCAGCAGCCGAGGAAGGGGGCGGGAGACCCAGTACTTC.

This rearrangement joins TRBV7-2 to TRBJ1-2; possible D gene TRBD1, 5 bases. CDR1 and CDR2 from the germline V gene are SGHTA and FQGNSA. Between the trimmed V and J ends, which lost 4 bases and 2 bases, there was a span of 14 bases. This CDR3 is 15 amino acids long. The CDR3 loop is CASSSYGRDNYGYTF. The CDR3, as DNA: TGTGCCAGCAGCTCCTACGGTCGGGACAACTATGGCTACACCTTC. The full variable domain, with the rest looked up from reference TRBV7-2 and TRBJ1-2, is GAGVSQSPSNKVTEKGKDVELRCDPISGHTALYWYRQSLGQGLEFLIYFQGNSAPDKSGLPSDRFSAERTGGSVSTLTIQRTQQEDSAVYLCASSSYGRDNYGYTFGSGTRLTVV.

This clone was found a few times. V gene TRBV9 combines with J gene TRBJ2-1; D call uncertain. The germline V gene has CDR1 SGDLS and CDR2 YYNGEE. Trimming took off 0 bases at V and 5 bases at J, with 15 bases between the two ends. The CDR3 runs 16 residues. The CDR3 sequence is CASSVAPTNSDNEQFF. In DNA, the CDR3 is TGTGCCAGCAGCGTAGCTCCCACTAACTCTGACAATGAGCAGTTCTTC.

The V gene is TRBV18, the J gene TRBJ1-4; D perhaps matches TRBD1 (5 bases). This CDR3 is built from 16 residues. Germline loops: CDR1 KGHSH, CDR2 LQKENI. Deletions cut 1 base from V and 2 bases from J, with 11 bases between. The CDR3 DNA reads TGTGCCAGCTCACCACAGGGGTCGGCGACTAATGAAAAACTGTTTTTT. Its protein is CASSPQGSATNEKLFF.

This chain joins TRBV14 and TRBJ2-7; D might be TRBD1 (5 bases). The V end lost 4 bases, the J end lost 1 base, and 17 bases lay between the germline ends. This CDR3 spans 16 amino acids. Germline CDR1 reads SGHDN; CDR2 reads FVKESK. The CDR3 spells CASSLTFSGRSYEQYF. Here the CDR3 DNA reads TGTGCCAGCAGCCTCACGTTCTCAGGGCGGTCCTACGAGCAGTACTTC.

The genes are TRBV6-5 and TRBJ2-2, with TRBD1 matching 8 bases. This CDR3 has 14 residues. The V gene end was trimmed by 8 bases and the J gene end by 4 bases; junction bases not matched to a gene: 6. Germline lookup yields CDR1 MNHEY and CDR2 SVGAGI. The CDR3 DNA reads as TGTGCCAGCGCGAGGACAGGGACCACCGGGGAGCTGTTTTTT. It codes for CASARTGTTGELFF.

The rearrangement links TRBV5-1 to TRBJ2-7, with no clear D. Between the trimmed V and J ends, which lost 0 bases and 3 bases, there was a span of 4 bases. Germline V gene sequence: CDR1 SGHRS, CDR2 YFSETQ. The CDR3 is 12 amino acids. CDR3 coding DNA: TGCGCCAGCAGCTTGGATTTCTACGAGCAGTACTTC. Its protein is CASSLDFYEQYF.

V and J are TRBV7-3 and TRBJ1-2; the match to TRBD1 covers 8 bases. This CDR3 is 14 amino acids long. J lost 8 bases, V lost 4 bases, and 9 bases had no gene match. The germline V gene encodes CDR1 SGHTA and CDR2 FQGTGA. The CDR3 sequence is CASSSLPGQGGYTF. In nucleotides, the CDR3 is TGTGCCAGCAGCTCCCTACCTGGACAGGGAGGCTACACCTTC.

The chain joins TRBV5-1 to TRBJ1-1; D possibly corresponds to TRBD1 (6 bases). Germline V gene sequence: CDR1 SGHRS, CDR2 YFSETQ. V lost 3 bases and J 0 bases, leaving 9 bases between the germline ends. The CDR3 loop spans 14 amino acids. CDR3 amino acids: CASSSGQLNTEAFF. CDR3 bases: TGCGCCAGCAGCTCCGGACAGTTGAACACTGAAGCTTTCTTT.